A single sample is the source of the 22 T cell receptor beta chains below, sequenced in a study of T cell responses to AZD1222 COVID-19 vaccine. The protocol was immunoSEQ multiplex PCR, while the TCRdb copy is restricted to in-frame clones and leaves out a portion. The top ten clones hold 28% of a sample with tens of thousands of clones, less than 95% of them seen once. The source material was peripheral blood, sampled 28 days after the second AZD1222 dose. The receptors come from an adult who received the AZD1222 COVID-19 vaccine.

This sequence joins TRBV28 and TRBJ1-2, with 10 bases lining up with TRBD1. The J segment lost 2 bases and the V segment lost 6 bases, leaving 3 bases of the junction unmatched. Germline assignment: CDR1 MDHEN and CDR2 SYDVKM. The CDR3 runs 14 residues. CDR3 coding DNA: TGTGCCAGCAGGTCGACAGGGGGCAACTATGGCTACACCTTC. It translates to CASRSTGGNYGYTF.

V is TRBV5-1 and J is TRBJ2-7; D ambiguous. The length of the CDR3 is 16 residues. Trimming cost V 0 bases and J 0 bases, with 13 bases left between them. Germline V lookup: CDR1 SGHRS, CDR2 YFSETQ. The CDR3 reads CASSLEETAYSYEQYF. CDR3 DNA: TGCGCCAGCAGCTTGGAGGAGACGGCATACTCCTACGAGCAGTACTTC.

This chain uses TRBV5-6 with TRBJ2-5, with D possibly matching TRBD2 (5 bases). Trimming pared 2 bases from V and 0 bases from J, leaving 23 bases between. The CDR3 spans 19 residues. CDR1 and CDR2 (germline): SGHDT, YYEEEE. CDR3 residues: CASSLLLLERNKYQETQYF. In nucleotides, the CDR3 is TGTGCCAGCAGCTTACTCTTATTGGAGCGGAACAAGTACCAAGAGACCCAGTACTTC.

This chain connects TRBV28 to TRBJ2-1; perhaps TRBD2 as D (5 bases). Trimming stripped 1 base from V and 4 bases from J, with 8 bases between. CDR1 and CDR2 from the germline V gene are MDHEN and SYDVKM. The length of the CDR3 is 14 residues. The DNA of the CDR3 is TGTGCCAGCAGTTTATATGCGGGTTACAATGAGCAGTTCTTC. It codes for CASSLYAGYNEQFF.

V and J are TRBV9 and TRBJ2-2, with D tentatively TRBD2 (6 bases). Germline-derived CDR1 and CDR2 are SGDLS and YYNGEE. V was clipped by 3 bases and J by 3 bases, with 12 bases between them. CDR3 length: 15 residues. The CDR3 loop is CASSARETDTGELFF. DNA for the CDR3: TGTGCCAGCAGCGCACGGGAGACCGACACCGGGGAGCTGTTTTTT.

The CDR3 spells CASSERYGGLNEKLFF. The CDR3 nucleotides read TGTGCCAGCAGTGAACGTTATGGGGGGCTTAATGAAAAACTGTTTTTT. The gene calls are TRBV6-1 and TRBJ1-4; D might be TRBD1 (6 bases). The CDR3 loop spans 16 amino acids. Trimming removed 2 bases from V and 4 bases from J, with 14 bases in between. The germline CDR1 and CDR2 sequences are MNHNS and SASEGT.

The rearrangement links TRBV19 to TRBJ2-7; 10 bases match TRBD2. The V gene end was trimmed by 3 bases and the J gene end by 4 bases; junction bases not matched to a gene: 3. The CDR3 has 14 residues. The germline gives CDR1 LNHDA, CDR2 SQIVND (reference sequence). CDR3 in amino acids: CASSMASGSYEQYF. CDR3 nucleotides: TGTGCCAGTAGTATGGCTAGCGGGAGTTACGAGCAGTACTTC.

The chain carries TRBV7-8 and TRBJ2-2; D uncertain. V was pared by 7 bases and J by 0 bases, with 6 bases between. This CDR3 is 13 amino acids long. The germline CDR1 and CDR2 sequences are SGHVS and FQNEAQ. The CDR3 nucleotides read TGTGCCAGCACGCCAACGAACACCGGGGAGCTGTTTTTT. Its translation: CASTPTNTGELFF. Full variable domain (outside the CDR3, taken from reference TRBV7-8 and TRBJ2-2): GAGVSQSPRYKVAKRGQDVALRCDPISGHVSLFWYQQALGQGPEFLTYFQNEAQLDKSGLPSDRFFAERPEGSVSTLKIQRTQQEDSAVYLCASTPTNTGELFFGEGSRLTVL.

The chain recombines TRBV5-1 with TRBJ2-5; TRBD2 matches 14 bases. CDR1 is SGHRS and CDR2 is YFSETQ in the germline V gene. The V and J ends lost 4 bases and 4 bases, in that order; junction bases with no gene match: 9. This CDR3 is built from 17 residues. The CDR3 DNA is TGCGCCAGCAGCCGAGGACTAGCGGGAGGAAGGGGAGAGACCCAGTACTTC. Protein sequence: CASSRGLAGGRGETQYF.

A single count supports this clone. V usage is TRBV9 and J usage is TRBJ2-2; D not certain. Germline loops: CDR1 SGDLS, CDR2 YYNGEE. V lost 2 bases and J 0 bases, leaving 8 bases between the germline ends. There are 15 residues in the CDR3. CDR3 sequence (DNA): TGTGCCAGCAGCGTGTATGGATCGAACACCGGGGAGCTGTTTTTT. It is translated as CASSVYGSNTGELFF. The variable domain in full, completed from reference TRBV9 and TRBJ2-2, reads DSGVTQTPKHLITATGQRVTLRCSPRSGDLSVYWYQQSLDQGLQFLIQYYNGEERAKGNILERFSAQQFPDLHSELNLSSLELGDSALYFCASSVYGSNTGELFFGEGSRLTVL.

The J gene is TRBJ2-4, the V gene TRBV15, with D maybe TRBD2 (5 bases). Trimming pared 1 base from V and 7 bases from J, leaving 14 bases between. Germline V lookup: CDR1 LNHNV, CDR2 YYDKDF (reference sequence). This CDR3 contains 15 residues. CDR3 loop: CATSRARATGNIQYF. The CDR3 region has the DNA TGTGCCACCAGCAGAGCGAGGGCCACGGGGAACATTCAGTACTTC.

The V gene is TRBV7-2, the J gene TRBJ2-7; 8 bases are a match to TRBD1. The CDR3 has 16 residues. Germline assignment: CDR1 SGHTA and CDR2 FQGNSA. The V and J ends lost 4 bases and 5 bases, in that order; junction bases with no gene match: 13. The CDR3 loop reads CASSYLSGQGFHEQYF. CDR3 DNA sequence: TGTGCCAGCAGCTATCTGTCTGGACAGGGTTTCCACGAGCAGTACTTC.

V and J are TRBV6-6 and TRBJ1-4; D unresolved. The CDR3 is 12 amino acids. Looked up from germline, CDR1 is MNHNY and CDR2 is SVGAGI (reference sequence). V lost 7 bases, J lost 4 bases, and 7 bases lay in between. Here the CDR3 DNA reads TGTGCCAGCAACCGCCTTAATGAAAAACTGTTTTTT. Its translation is CASNRLNEKLFF.

The chain uses TRBV4-1 and TRBJ1-5; D might be TRBD1 (6 bases). Between the trimmed V and J ends, which lost 3 bases and 3 bases, there was a span of 15 bases. CDR1 is MGHRA and CDR2 is YSYEKL in the germline V gene. The CDR3 runs 16 residues. In nucleotides, the CDR3 is TGCGCCAGCAGCCAGGGTTTTCGGACAGTCAATCAGCCCCAGCATTTT. This translates into CASSQGFRTVNQPQHF.

The genes are TRBV10-3 and TRBJ2-7, with TRBD1 as a possible D gene (6 bases). Trimming removed 4 bases from V and 4 bases from J, with 8 bases in between. The CDR3 covers 12 residues. In germline, CDR1 is ENHRY, CDR2 SYGVKD. The CDR3 DNA sequence: TGTGCCATCAGTGTCGACAGGTACGAGCAGTACTTC. It translates to CAISVDRYEQYF.

The count of this clone is one. This chain uses TRBV15 with TRBJ2-3, with D perhaps matching TRBD2 (5 bases). Trimming removed 5 bases from V and 5 bases from J, with 14 bases in between. Germline V gives CDR1 LNHNV, CDR2 YYDKDF (reference sequence). There are 14 residues in the CDR3. This CDR3 is CATSDKVGRDTQYF. CDR3 sequence (DNA): TGTGCCACCAGCGACAAGGTGGGGAGAGATACGCAGTATTTT. The full variable domain, with the rest looked up from reference TRBV15 and TRBJ2-3, is DAMVIQNPRYQVTQFGKPVTLSCSQTLNHNVMYWYQQKSSQAPKLLFHYYDKDFNNEADTPDNFQSRRPNTSFCFLDIRSPGLGDTAMYLCATSDKVGRDTQYFGPGTRLTVL.

This chain connects TRBV30 to TRBJ1-3; a possible D gene is TRBD1 (6 bases). CDR3 length: 12 amino acids. V dropped 3 bases and J dropped 8 bases, with 11 bases sitting between them. Germline V gives CDR1 GTSNPN, CDR2 SVGIG (reference sequence). CDR3 amino acids: CAWSRGADTIYF. The CDR3 nucleotides read TGTGCCTGGAGCCGGGGGGCGGACACCATATATTTT.

The V and J genes are TRBV27 and TRBJ1-6; no definite D call. The germline V and J ends were trimmed by 5 bases and 5 bases, with 10 bases remaining between them. Germline-derived CDR1 and CDR2 are MNHEY and SMNVEV (reference sequence). The CDR3 is 14 amino acids. The chain's CDR3 is CASSRTANNSPLHF. The CDR3, as DNA: TGTGCCAGCAGTCGTACCGCTAATAATTCACCCCTCCACTTT.

The chain is built from TRBV5-1 and TRBJ2-1; D uncertain. The CDR3 spans 13 residues. Germline-derived CDR1 and CDR2 are SGHRS and YFSETQ. V gave up 2 bases and J gave up 4 bases, with 7 bases separating them. CDR3 loop: CASSFNNYNEQFF. The CDR3 nucleotides are TGCGCCAGCAGCTTCAATAATTACAATGAGCAGTTCTTC.

This chain joins TRBV6-5 and TRBJ1-4, with D unresolved. This CDR3 is built from 15 residues. Trimming pared 2 bases from V and 10 bases from J, leaving 17 bases between. Germline CDR1 and CDR2: MNHEY and SVGAGI. CDR3 protein: CASSYGFGIRAKLFF. CDR3 DNA: TGTGCCAGCAGTTACGGGTTTGGAATTAGGGCAAAACTGTTTTTT.

The J gene is TRBJ2-1, the V gene TRBV7-9, with D uncertain. V was clipped by 1 base and J by 2 bases, with 9 bases between them. Germline V gene data show CDR1 as SEHNR and CDR2 as FQNEAQ (reference sequence). This CDR3 has 15 amino acids. CDR3 in DNA: TGTGCCAGCAGCTTAGGTCAGCTACCCTACAATGAGCAGTTCTTC. Protein sequence: CASSLGQLPYNEQFF.

V gene TRBV28 combines with J gene TRBJ2-6, with 12 bases matching TRBD1. Germline CDR1 and CDR2: MDHEN and SYDVKM. With 9 bases clipped from V and 2 bases from J, the junction kept 2 bases outside the gene matches. The CDR3 spans 15 residues. The CDR3 here is CASGTGGAGANVLTF. DNA of the CDR3: TGTGCCAGTGGGACAGGGGGCGCTGGGGCCAACGTCCTGACTTTC.